The T cell receptor beta chain under discussion was sequenced for a study of beta chain features in type 1 diabetes. Study overall: Examination covered some 99,000,000 sorted cells spanning all samples.

The study's findings and limits: Patients with type 1 diabetes carried fewer insertions and had more deletions at their VDJ junctions. Comparison showed that naive, central memory and Treg TCRB repertoires appeared more similar among patients than among healthy donors. A possible short-template PCR bias applies equally to patients and controls.

The sample holds a few counts of this clone. Its antigen is as yet unknown. Germline V gives CDR1 SNHLY, CDR2 FYNNEI. The CDR3 extends over 14 amino acids. Trimming stripped 7 bases from V and 5 bases from J, with 15 bases between. Investigators reverse transcribed all isolated RNA, so they sequenced expressed TCRB transcripts. This table comes from immunoSEQ multiplex PCR, and its TCRdb copy is limited to in-frame clones, with some not included. The sample includes fewer than 350,000 clones, roughly 8% of them seen just once. The clonotype was recovered from a woman aged 18-35 years in good health. The genes are TRBV2 and TRBJ1-5; D ambiguous. Sequenced input: central memory CD4+ T cells from blood. CDR3 nucleotides: TGTGCCAGCACCCCCCAACCAGGCGATCAGCCCCAGCATTTT. Protein sequence: CASTPQPGDQPQHF.